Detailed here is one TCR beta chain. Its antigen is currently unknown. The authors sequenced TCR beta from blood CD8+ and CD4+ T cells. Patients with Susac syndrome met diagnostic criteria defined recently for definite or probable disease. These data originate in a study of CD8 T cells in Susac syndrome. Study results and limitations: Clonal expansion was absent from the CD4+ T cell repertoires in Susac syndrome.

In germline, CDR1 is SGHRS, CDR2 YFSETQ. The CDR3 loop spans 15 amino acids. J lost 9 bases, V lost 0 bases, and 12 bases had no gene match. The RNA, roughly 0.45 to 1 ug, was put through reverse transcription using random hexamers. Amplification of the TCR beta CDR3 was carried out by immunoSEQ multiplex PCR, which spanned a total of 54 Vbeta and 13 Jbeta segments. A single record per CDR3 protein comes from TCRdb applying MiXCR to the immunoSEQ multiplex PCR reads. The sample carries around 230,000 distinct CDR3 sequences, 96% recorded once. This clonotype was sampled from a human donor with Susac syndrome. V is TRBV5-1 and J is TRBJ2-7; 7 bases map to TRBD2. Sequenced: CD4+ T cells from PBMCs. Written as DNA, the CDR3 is TGCGCCAGCAGCTTGGCGACTAGCACTCTGAGATCGCAGTACTTC. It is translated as CASSLATSTLRSQYF. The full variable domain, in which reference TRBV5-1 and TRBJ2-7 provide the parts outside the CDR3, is KAGVTQTPRYLIKTRGQQVTLSCSPISGHRSVSWYQQTPGQGLQFLFEYFSETQRNKGNFPGRFSGRQFSNSRSEMNVSTLELGDSALYLCASSLATSTLRSQYFGPGTRLTVT.